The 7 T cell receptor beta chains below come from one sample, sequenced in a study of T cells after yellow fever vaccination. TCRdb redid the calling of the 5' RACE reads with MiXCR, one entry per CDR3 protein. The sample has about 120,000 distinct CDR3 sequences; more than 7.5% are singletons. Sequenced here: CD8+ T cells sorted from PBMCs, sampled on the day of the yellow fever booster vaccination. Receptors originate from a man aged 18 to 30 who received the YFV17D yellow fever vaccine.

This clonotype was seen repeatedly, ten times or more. CDR3 loop: CASSHEETGNEQFF. The CDR3 DNA reads as TGTGCCAGCAGTCATGAAGAAACGGGCAATGAGCAGTTCTTC. The V gene is TRBV11-2, the J gene TRBJ2-1; the D is unclear. The ends were cut back, 6 bases at V and 6 bases at J, with 15 bases in the middle. The CDR3 consists of 14 residues. Per the germline V gene, CDR1 is SGHAT and CDR2 is FQNNGV.

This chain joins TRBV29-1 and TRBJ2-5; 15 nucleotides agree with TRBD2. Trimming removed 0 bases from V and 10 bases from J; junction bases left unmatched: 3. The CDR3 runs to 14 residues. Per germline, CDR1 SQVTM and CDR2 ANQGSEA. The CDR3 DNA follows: TGCAGCGTTGAAGATGGGACTAGCGGGGGGAACCAGTACTTC. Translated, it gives CSVEDGTSGGNQYF.

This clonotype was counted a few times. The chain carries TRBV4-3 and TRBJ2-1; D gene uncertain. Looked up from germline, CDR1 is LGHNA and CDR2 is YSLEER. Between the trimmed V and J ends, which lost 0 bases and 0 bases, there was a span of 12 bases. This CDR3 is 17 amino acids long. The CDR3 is CASSQEGQISSYNEQFF. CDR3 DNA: TGCGCCAGCAGCCAAGAGGGCCAGATCAGCTCCTACAATGAGCAGTTCTTC.

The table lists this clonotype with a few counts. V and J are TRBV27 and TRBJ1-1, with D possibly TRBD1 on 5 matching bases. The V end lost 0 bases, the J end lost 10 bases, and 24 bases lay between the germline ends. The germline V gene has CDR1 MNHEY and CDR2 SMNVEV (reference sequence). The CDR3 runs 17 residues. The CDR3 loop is CASSLSFPVQGKAGAFF. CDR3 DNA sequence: TGTGCCAGCAGTTTATCGTTCCCCGTTCAGGGAAAAGCTGGAGCTTTCTTT.

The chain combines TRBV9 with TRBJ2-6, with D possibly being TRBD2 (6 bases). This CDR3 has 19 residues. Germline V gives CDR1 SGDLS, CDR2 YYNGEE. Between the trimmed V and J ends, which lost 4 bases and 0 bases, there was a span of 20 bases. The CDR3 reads CASSPLRDSYFSGANVLTF. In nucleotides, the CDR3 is TGTGCCAGCAGCCCCCTAAGGGACTCCTACTTCTCTGGGGCCAACGTCCTGACTTTC.

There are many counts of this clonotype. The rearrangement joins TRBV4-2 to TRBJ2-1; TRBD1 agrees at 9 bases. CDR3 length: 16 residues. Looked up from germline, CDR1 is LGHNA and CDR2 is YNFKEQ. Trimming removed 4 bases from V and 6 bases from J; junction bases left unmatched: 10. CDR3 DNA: TGTGCCAGCAGCCGAACCGGGACAGGGTCCCCCAATGAGCAGTTCTTC. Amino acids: CASSRTGTGSPNEQFF.

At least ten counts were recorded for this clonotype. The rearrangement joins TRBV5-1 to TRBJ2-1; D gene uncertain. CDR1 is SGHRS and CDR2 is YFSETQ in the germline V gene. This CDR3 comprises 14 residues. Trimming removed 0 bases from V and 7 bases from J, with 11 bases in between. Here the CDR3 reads CASSLGSPANEQFF. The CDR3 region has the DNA TGCGCCAGCAGCTTGGGTTCGCCGGCAAATGAGCAGTTCTTC.